The present entry profiles one T cell receptor (beta chain) with its context. The antigen is not known. These data come from a study of CD8 T cells in ankylosing spondylitis. Study-level results: The authors reported significant enrichment of disease-linked clones in matched ankylosing spondylitis synovial fluid.

In TCRdb, the 5' RACE reads were re-called with MiXCR into one record per CDR3 protein. The sample holds 80,000 to 90,000 distinct CDR3 sequences; around 25% are singletons and the top ten take around 59%. Per germline, CDR1 MGHDK and CDR2 SYGVNS. CDR3 size: 14 residues. The V end was cut by 1 base, the J end by 6 bases, with 12 bases between. Sequencing input: blood, either unsorted or a sorted T cell fraction (not recorded which). This receptor was obtained from a male donor with ankylosing spondylitis or in good health (not recorded which). V gene TRBV25-1 combines with J gene TRBJ1-1, with D unresolved. The CDR3 coding sequence is TGTGCCAGCAGTGAATTGGGGTTAAGGGCTGAAGCTTTCTTT. Translation gives CASSELGLRAEAFF.